This TCR beta chain stems from a study of T-cell reconstitution after alpha-beta-depleted transplantation in children. This clonotype was seen a few times. The antigen is not known. During its preparation, the TCRbeta library received unique molecular identifiers. TCRdb re-called the PCR reads through MiXCR, storing one row per CDR3 protein. The profile shows fewer than 750,000 distinct CDR3 sequences, about 23% of them singletons. Study conclusions and caveats: Several hundred rapidly expanded clones from non-depleted graft cells reportedly supplied alpha-beta T cells about two months post-transplant.

The receptor's source is a boy under two years old who had a stem cell transplant for acute myeloid leukemia, so the T cells may come from the graft donor. The starting material was PBMCs, mostly from graft donor cells, obtained 360 days after TCRalphabeta/CD19-depleted stem cell transplant.

The DNA of the CDR3 is TGTGCCAGCAGCCTACGAGTCAAAGAGACCCAGTACTTC. Translating it yields CASSLRVKETQYF. The rearrangement uses TRBV7-7 and TRBJ2-5; D not certain. Trimming left V 5 bases short and J 3 bases short, with 10 bases between. The length of the CDR3 is 13 residues. Looked up from germline, CDR1 is SSHAT and CDR2 is FNYEAQ (reference sequence).